This TCR beta chain appears in the sequencing data of a study of blood T cell repertoires in COVID-19 (TCRdb year 2020). The study in broad terms: Samples covering the acute and convalescent phases of COVID-19 were provided by collaborators in the United States, Italy and Spain. The material from the prospective study consisted of cDNA or gDNA derived from T cells, B-cell-depleted T cells, or PBMCs. The dataset comprised deeply sampled blood TCRbeta repertoires from subjects exposed to, actively infected with, or recovered from COVID-19. A freely available public database, intended as a resource for researchers studying the immune response to SARS-CoV-2, is where the repertoires were released. Samples were obtained from the ongoing ImmuneRACE study (first 160 participants) and from 1,200 or so subjects provided by 6 global collaborators. Nearly every sample came with metadata listing a de-identified subject ID, COVID-19 status, age in years and sex. Where HLA class I and class II types were available, the types were taken from metadata supplied by the sample provider, not from assay-based typing.

Whole blood was collected in K2EDTA tubes by collaborating institutions according to the institutions' own protocols. Collaborator samples were shipped for TCRbeta analysis as frozen whole blood, isolated PBMCs, or DNA extracted from either sample type. CDR1 and CDR2 are drawn from the germline V gene: SGDLS, YYNGEE. From the cysteine through the phenylalanine, the CDR3 covers 16 amino acids. CDR3 DNA only is kept here, 48 bases in frame from base 1. V is trimmed back by 3 bases and J by 4 bases, and the junction contains 10 bases that no gene match accounts for. Comments on this clone: The antigen it binds to is not known. There are no base qualities to consult, and no much larger clone falls within one base.

TCRbeta CDR3 regions were amplified from genomic DNA by means of the immunoSEQ Assay, a bias-controlled multiplex PCR. On the authors' methods: Within the assay, amplification of reference gene primers was used to estimate how many nucleated cells each sample contained. To quantify the absolute abundance of each unique TCRbeta CDR3 rearrangement, sequence reads were collapsed and filtered. For each sample, productive Simpson clonality was calculated by taking the square root of Simpson's diversity index across productive rearrangements. TCRdb provides this immuneACCESS table in a form limited to in-frame rearrangements. Some clones are lacking; in checked studies, under half of them reflect an unresolved V gene, and why the rest are absent is not known. V, J and clone size are taken as reported in that table, and D and trimming were inferred from the DNA itself. A total of 60,000 to 80,000 clones appear in this sample, approximately 88% of them only once. The ten top clones hold about 6.4% of the sample.

Beyond this particular receptor, the publication reports: Clinical and demographic metadata were provided uncurated, with the amount varying by source and participant.

This receptor was obtained from a woman between 70 and 85 years old with acute or convalescent COVID-19. The V and J genes are TRBV9 and TRBJ2-1, with 7 bases aligning to TRBD2. What was sequenced was peripheral blood. Here is the DNA: TGTGCCAGCAGCGCCAACTCAGCGGGAAGATACAATGAGCAGTTCTTC. Translated, this gives CASSANSAGRYNEQFF.